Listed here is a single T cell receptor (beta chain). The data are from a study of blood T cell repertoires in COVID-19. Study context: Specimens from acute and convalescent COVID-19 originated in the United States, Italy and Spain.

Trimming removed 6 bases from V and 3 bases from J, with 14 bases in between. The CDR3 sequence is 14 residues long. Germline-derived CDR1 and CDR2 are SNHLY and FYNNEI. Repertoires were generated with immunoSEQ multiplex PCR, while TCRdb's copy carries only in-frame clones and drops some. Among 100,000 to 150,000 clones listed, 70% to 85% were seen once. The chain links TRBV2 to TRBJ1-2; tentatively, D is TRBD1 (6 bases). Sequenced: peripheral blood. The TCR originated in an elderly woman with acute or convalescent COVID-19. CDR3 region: CASSGTGFYYGYTF. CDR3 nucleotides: TGTGCCAGCAGCGGAACAGGGTTTTACTATGGCTACACCTTC. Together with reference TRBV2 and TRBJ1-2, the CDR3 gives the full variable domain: EPEVTQTPSHQVTQMGQEVILRCVPISNHLYFYWYRQILGQKVEFLVSFYNNEISEKSEIFDDQFSVERPDGSNFTLKIRSTKLEDSAMYFCASSGTGFYYGYTFGSGTRLTVV.